Each of the 10 T cell receptor beta chains below was sequenced from the same sample in a study of shared clonotypes between healthy human individuals. The protocol was immunoSEQ multiplex PCR, while the TCRdb copy is restricted to in-frame clones and leaves out a portion. The table lists around 690,000 clones, less than 95% of them singletons. Sample: memory CD8+ T cells from PBMCs. Subset in this sample: CD45RO+ cells pooled with CCR7-negative TemRA cells. The receptors here all came from a man in his late teens or twenties in good health. Some clones in this sample may be carry-over from other donors' samples.

The rearrangement links TRBV28 to TRBJ1-4; D is ambiguous. V lost 3 bases to trimming and J lost 8 bases, with 25 bases between them. This CDR3 is 18 amino acids long. Germline CDR1 MDHEN, CDR2 SYDVKM. CDR3 sequence reads: CASSFLSPLGGLGEKLFF. In DNA, the CDR3 is TGTGCCAGCAGTTTCCTTTCTCCCTTAGGTGGTTTGGGGGAAAAACTGTTTTTT.

This chain uses TRBV9 with TRBJ2-1; no definite D call. Germline V CDR1 and CDR2: SGDLS, YYNGEE. This CDR3 has 13 amino acids. Trimming took 0 bases from V and 6 from J, leaving 7 bases between them. In DNA, the CDR3 is TGTGCCAGCAGCGTAGGAGCTTTCAATGAGCAGTTCTTC. Protein: CASSVGAFNEQFF.

The CDR3: CASRDDRPGSYNEQFF. The CDR3 coding sequence is TGTGCCAGCAGGGACGACCGACCGGGCTCCTACAATGAGCAGTTCTTC. This chain connects TRBV2 to TRBJ2-1; D remains unclear. V lost 6 bases and J lost 0, with 15 bases in between. Germline V gives CDR1 SNHLY, CDR2 FYNNEI. This CDR3 is 16 amino acids long.

V and J are TRBV6-4 and TRBJ2-2, with 12 nucleotides matching TRBD1. The CDR3 contains 17 residues. With V trimmed by 5 bases and J by 4 bases, 8 bases remained unmatched. Germline V gene data show CDR1 as MRHNA and CDR2 as SNTAGT. The CDR3 protein is CASSLRDRGLSTGELFF. The CDR3 region has the DNA TGTGCCAGCAGTCTCCGGGACAGGGGGCTTTCCACCGGGGAGCTGTTTTTT.

This chain connects TRBV7-9 to TRBJ2-2; D gene ambiguous. Germline-derived CDR1 and CDR2 are SEHNR and FQNEAQ (reference sequence). The CDR3 is made up of 11 amino acids. With 8 bases removed from V and 9 bases from J, the gap between germline ends came to 10 bases. The CDR3 protein is CASGFSRELFF. The CDR3 DNA reads as TGTGCCAGCGGATTTAGCCGGGAGCTGTTTTTT.

The chain employs TRBV11-3 and TRBJ1-1; no clear D. The V end lost 6 bases, the J end lost 4 bases, and 24 bases lay between the germline ends. CDR3 length: 17 residues. Germline values: CDR1 SGHNT, CDR2 YENEEA. CDR3 sequence reads: CASREVGRKRWGTEAFF. The CDR3 DNA reads TGTGCCAGCAGAGAGGTGGGCAGAAAAAGGTGGGGCACTGAAGCTTTCTTT.

The chain couples TRBV4-1 to TRBJ1-5; 10 bases map to TRBD1. The germline gives CDR1 MGHRA, CDR2 YSYEKL. J was trimmed by 8 bases and V by 4 bases; bases with no gene match: 8. The CDR3 covers 15 residues. CDR3 amino acids: CASSRDRGTGEPQHF. CDR3 DNA: TGCGCCAGCAGCCGGGACAGGGGAACGGGAGAGCCCCAGCATTTT.

This sequence joins TRBV5-1 and TRBJ2-7; no clear D. Germline V CDR1 and CDR2: SGHRS, YFSETQ. Deletions cut 2 bases from V and 0 bases from J, with 21 bases between. This CDR3 is 18 amino acids long. CDR3 DNA: TGCGCCAGCAGCTTTTATAGGGCGACCACCCAGAGCTCCTACGAGCAGTACTTC. It specifies CASSFYRATTQSSYEQYF.

This clone is a singleton in its sample. V is TRBV11-2 and J is TRBJ2-1; D is perhaps TRBD2 (6 bases). CDR1 and CDR2 from the germline V gene are SGHAT and FQNNGV. The V end was cut by 3 bases, the J end by 9 bases, with 18 bases between. The CDR3 is 15 residues long. CDR3 loop: CASSFLWQGGGEQFF. CDR3 bases: TGTGCCAGCAGCTTTTTGTGGCAGGGAGGAGGTGAGCAGTTCTTC.

The chain joins TRBV27 to TRBJ2-7, with D perhaps given as TRBD1 or TRBD2 (5 bases each). Between the trimmed V and J ends, which lost 6 bases and 2 bases, there was a span of 17 bases. The CDR3 is made up of 15 amino acids. Germline lookup yields CDR1 MNHEY and CDR2 SMNVEV (reference sequence). This CDR3 is CASRVRDGSPYEQYF. The DNA of the CDR3 is TGTGCCAGCAGGGTCCGGGACGGATCCCCCTACGAGCAGTACTTC.